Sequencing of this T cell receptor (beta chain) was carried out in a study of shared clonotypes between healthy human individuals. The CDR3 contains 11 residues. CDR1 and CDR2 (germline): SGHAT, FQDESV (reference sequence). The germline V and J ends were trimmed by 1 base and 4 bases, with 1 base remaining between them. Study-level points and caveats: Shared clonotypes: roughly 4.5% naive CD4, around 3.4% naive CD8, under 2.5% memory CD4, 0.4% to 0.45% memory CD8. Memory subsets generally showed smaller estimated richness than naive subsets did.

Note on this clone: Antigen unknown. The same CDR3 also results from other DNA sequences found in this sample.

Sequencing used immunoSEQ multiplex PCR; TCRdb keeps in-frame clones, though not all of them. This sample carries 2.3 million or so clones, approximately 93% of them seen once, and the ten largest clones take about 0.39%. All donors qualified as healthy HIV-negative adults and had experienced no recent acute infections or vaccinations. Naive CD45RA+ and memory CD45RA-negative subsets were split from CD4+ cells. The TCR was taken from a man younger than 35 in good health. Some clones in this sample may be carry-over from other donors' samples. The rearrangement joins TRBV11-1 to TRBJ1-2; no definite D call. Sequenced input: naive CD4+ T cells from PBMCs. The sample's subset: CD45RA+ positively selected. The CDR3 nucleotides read TGTGCCAGCAGCTTAGGCTATGGCTACACCTTC. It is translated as CASSLGYGYTF.